The TCR beta chain described here comes from a study of blood T cell repertoires in COVID-19. Study information: T cells, B-cell-depleted T cells, or PBMCs supplied cDNA or gDNA.

Assay: immunoSEQ multiplex PCR; the TCRdb copy retains only in-frame clones and omits some. The repertoire consists of 280,000 or so clones, with under 90% occurring once and the leading ten covering 9.4%. Germline V gene data show CDR1 as ENHRY and CDR2 as SYGVKD. V gave up 0 bases and J gave up 10 bases, with 9 bases separating them. The CDR3 consists of 13 residues. Input material: peripheral blood. The V and J genes are TRBV10-3 and TRBJ1-4; D possibly corresponds to TRBD1 (5 bases). The clonotype was recovered from a woman aged 45-60 years who had recovered from COVID-19. The CDR3: CAISESQGGKLFF. The CDR3 nucleotides read TGTGCCATCAGTGAGTCGCAGGGCGGAAAACTGTTTTTT.